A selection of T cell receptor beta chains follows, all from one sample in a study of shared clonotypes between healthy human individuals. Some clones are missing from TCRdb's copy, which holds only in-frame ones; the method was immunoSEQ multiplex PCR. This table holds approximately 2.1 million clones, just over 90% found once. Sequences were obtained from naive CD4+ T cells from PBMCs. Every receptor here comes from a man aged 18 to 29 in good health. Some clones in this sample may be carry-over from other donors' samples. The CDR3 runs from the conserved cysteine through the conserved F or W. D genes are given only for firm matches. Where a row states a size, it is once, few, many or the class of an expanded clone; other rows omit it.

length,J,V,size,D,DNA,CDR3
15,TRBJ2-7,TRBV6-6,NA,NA,TGTGCCAGCACCAAATTCCGGGACACTGCCTACGAGCAGTACTTC,CASTKFRDTAYEQYF
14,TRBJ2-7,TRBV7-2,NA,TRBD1,TGTGCCAGCAGCTCTAGACAGGGTAGCTACGAGCAGTACTTC,CASSSRQGSYEQYF
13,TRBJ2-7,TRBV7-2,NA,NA,TGTGCCAGCAGCTTACGAGGGTCCTACGAGCAGTACTTC,CASSLRGSYEQYF
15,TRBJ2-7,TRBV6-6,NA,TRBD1,TGTGCCAGCAGAAAGGGACAGGGGTATTCCTACGAGCAGTACTTC,CASRKGQGYSYEQYF
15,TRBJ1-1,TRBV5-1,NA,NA,TGCGCCAGCAGCTTTTTCGGGGCCACGGGCACTGAAGCTTTCTTT,CASSFFGATGTEAFF
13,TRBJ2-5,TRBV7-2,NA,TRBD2,TGTGCCAGCAGCCGGGGGGAGGGTCAGACCCAGTACTTC,CASSRGEGQTQYF
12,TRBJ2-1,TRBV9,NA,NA,TGTGCCAGCAGCGAACAATACAATGAGCAGTTCTTC,CASSEQYNEQFF
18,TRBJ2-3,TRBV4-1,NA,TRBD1,TGCGCCAGCAGCCAGACCCGGGACAGGGGATACTTCACAGATACGCAGTATTTT,CASSQTRDRGYFTDTQYF
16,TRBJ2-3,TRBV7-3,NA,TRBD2,TGTGCCAGCAGCTTAGGGCTAGCGGGTAGCACAGATACGCAGTATTTT,CASSLGLAGSTDTQYF
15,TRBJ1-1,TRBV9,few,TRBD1,TGTGCCAGCAGCAAACAGACAGGGACGAACACTGAAGCTTTCTTT,CASSKQTGTNTEAFF
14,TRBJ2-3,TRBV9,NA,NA,TGTGCCAGCAGCCCCCTCTCTAGCACAGATACGCAGTATTTT,CASSPLSSTDTQYF
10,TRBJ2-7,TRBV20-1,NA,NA,TGCAGTGCTTCTAGCTACGAGCAGTACTTC,CSASSYEQYF
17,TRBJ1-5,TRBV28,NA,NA,TGTGCCAGCAGTTCCACCGGCTCTCGGGCAAAAAATCAGCCCCAGCATTTT,CASSSTGSRAKNQPQHF
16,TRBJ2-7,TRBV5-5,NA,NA,TGTGCCAGCAGCCGAGCAGGGACTCAGATGTCCTACGAGCAGTACTTC,CASSRAGTQMSYEQYF
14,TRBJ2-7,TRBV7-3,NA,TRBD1,TGTGCCAGCAGCTCTGACAGGGGGTTCGGTGAGCAGTACTTC,CASSSDRGFGEQYF
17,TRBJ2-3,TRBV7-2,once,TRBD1,TGTGCCAGCAGCTTAATGGTTAGGACAGGGGGAGGGGATACGCAGTATTTT,CASSLMVRTGGGDTQYF
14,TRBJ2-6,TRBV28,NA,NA,TGTGCCAGCAGTAGACACTCTGGGGCCAACGTCCTGACTTTC,CASSRHSGANVLTF
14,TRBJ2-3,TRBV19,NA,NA,TGTGCCAGTACCCCTCAAGGGCCTGGGGATACGCAGTATTTT,CASTPQGPGDTQYF
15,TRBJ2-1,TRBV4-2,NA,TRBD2,TGTGCCAGCAGCCAAAGACTAGCGGGAGGCTATGAGCAGTTCTTC,CASSQRLAGGYEQFF
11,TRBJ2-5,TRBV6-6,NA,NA,TGTGCCAGCAGTTCCCCTTGGCCCCAGTACTTC,CASSSPWPQYF
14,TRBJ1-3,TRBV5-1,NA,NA,TGCGCCAGCGGGACCGGGGACCCTGGAAACACCATATATTTT,CASGTGDPGNTIYF
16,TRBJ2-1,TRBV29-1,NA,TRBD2,TGCAGCGTCCTATCAAGACTAGCGGGAAACTACAATGAGCAGTTCTTC,CSVLSRLAGNYNEQFF
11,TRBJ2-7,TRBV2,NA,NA,TGTGCCAGCAAGGTATCCTACGAGCAGTACTTC,CASKVSYEQYF
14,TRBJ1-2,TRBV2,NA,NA,TGTGCCAGCACTGCGTGGCAGGGCCTCTATGGCTACACCTTC,CASTAWQGLYGYTF
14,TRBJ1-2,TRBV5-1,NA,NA,TGCGCCAGCAGCTTATTTCGGGTTGACTATGGCTACACCTTC,CASSLFRVDYGYTF
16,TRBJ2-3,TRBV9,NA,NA,TGTGCCAGCAGCGCCCTACGACAGCGTAGCACAGATACGCAGTATTTT,CASSALRQRSTDTQYF
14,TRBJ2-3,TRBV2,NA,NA,TGTGCCAGCAGTACTGGACTTAGCACAGATACGCAGTATTTT,CASSTGLSTDTQYF
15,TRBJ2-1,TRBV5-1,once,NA,TGCGCCAGCAGCCGGCCGGCGGGCTCCTACAATGAGCAGTTCTTC,CASSRPAGSYNEQFF
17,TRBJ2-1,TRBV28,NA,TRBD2,TGTGCCAGCCGGAGTAGTAGCGGGAGGCCCCCGCACAATGAGCAGTTCTTC,CASRSSSGRPPHNEQFF
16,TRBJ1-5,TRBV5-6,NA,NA,TGTGCCAGCAGCTGGGGGGGACAAGCCGGAAATCAGCCCCAGCATTTT,CASSWGGQAGNQPQHF
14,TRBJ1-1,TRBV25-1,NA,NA,TGTGCCAGCAGTGATCCCGGGGCGGCTGGTCCTTCTTTCTTT,CASSDPGAAGPSFF
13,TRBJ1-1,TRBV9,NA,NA,TGTGCCAGCAGCGGATCGGTGGACACTGAAGCTTTCTTT,CASSGSVDTEAFF
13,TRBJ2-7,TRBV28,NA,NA,TGTGCCAGCGTAGGACGTCCTACCTACGAGCAGTACTTC,CASVGRPTYEQYF
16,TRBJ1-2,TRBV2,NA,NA,TGTGCCAGCAGTGAAGCGCTTCAGGCAGCTAACTATGGCTACACCTTC,CASSEALQAANYGYTF
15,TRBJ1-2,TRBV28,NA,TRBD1,TGTGCCAGCTATACCTCCGGTGGGACAGTCTATGGCTACACCTTC,CASYTSGGTVYGYTF
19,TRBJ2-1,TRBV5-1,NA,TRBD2,TGCGCCAGCAGCTTGGCCTCTAAGCGGGGCCGGAGCTCCTACAATGAGCAGTTCTTC,CASSLASKRGRSSYNEQFF
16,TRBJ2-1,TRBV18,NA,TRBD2,TGTGCCAGCTCACCACTCCCAGCGGGAGGACTCAATGAGCAGTTCTTC,CASSPLPAGGLNEQFF
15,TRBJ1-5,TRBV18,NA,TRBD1,TGTGCCAGCTCACCCCGGGACAGCACGGGCCAGCCCCAGCATTTT,CASSPRDSTGQPQHF
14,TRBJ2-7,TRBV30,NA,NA,TGTGCCTGGAGTGTACATCTGATTTCCTACGAGCAGTACTTC,CAWSVHLISYEQYF
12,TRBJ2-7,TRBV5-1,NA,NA,TGCGCCAGCAGCTCGGGGGCTGGCGAGCAGTACTTC,CASSSGAGEQYF
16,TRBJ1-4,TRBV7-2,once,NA,TGTGCCAGCAGCTTAGGAGGGGACACAACTAATGAAAAACTGTTTTTT,CASSLGGDTTNEKLFF
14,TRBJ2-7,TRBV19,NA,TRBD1,TGTGCCAGTAGTATAGGCGGACAGGCGCCCTCAAAGTACTTC,CASSIGGQAPSKYF
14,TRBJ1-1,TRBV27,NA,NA,TGTGCCAGCAGTTTAATGGCAAGGAACACTGAAGCTTTCTTT,CASSLMARNTEAFF